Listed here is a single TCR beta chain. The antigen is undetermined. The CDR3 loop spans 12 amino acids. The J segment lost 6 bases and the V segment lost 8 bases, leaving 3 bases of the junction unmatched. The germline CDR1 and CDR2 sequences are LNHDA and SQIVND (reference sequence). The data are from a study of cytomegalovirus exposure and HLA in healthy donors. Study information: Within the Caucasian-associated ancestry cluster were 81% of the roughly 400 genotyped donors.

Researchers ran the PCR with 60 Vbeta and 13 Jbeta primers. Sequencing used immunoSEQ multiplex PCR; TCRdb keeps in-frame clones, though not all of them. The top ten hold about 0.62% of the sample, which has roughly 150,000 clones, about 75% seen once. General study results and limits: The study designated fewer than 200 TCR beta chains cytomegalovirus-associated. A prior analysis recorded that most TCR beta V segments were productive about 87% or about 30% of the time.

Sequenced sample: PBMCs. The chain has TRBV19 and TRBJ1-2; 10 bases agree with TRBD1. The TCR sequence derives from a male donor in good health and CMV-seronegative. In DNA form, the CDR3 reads TGTGCCAGTTCGACAGGGGGCGATGGCTACACCTTC. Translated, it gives CASSTGGDGYTF.